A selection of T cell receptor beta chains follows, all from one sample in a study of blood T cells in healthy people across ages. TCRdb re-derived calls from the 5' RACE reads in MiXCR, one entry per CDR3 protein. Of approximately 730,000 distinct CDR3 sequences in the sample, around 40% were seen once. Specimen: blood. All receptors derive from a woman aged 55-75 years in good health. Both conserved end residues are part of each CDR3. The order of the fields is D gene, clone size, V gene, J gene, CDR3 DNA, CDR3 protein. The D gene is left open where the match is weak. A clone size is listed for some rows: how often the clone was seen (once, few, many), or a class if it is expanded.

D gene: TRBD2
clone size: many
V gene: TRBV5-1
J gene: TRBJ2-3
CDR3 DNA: TGCGCCAGCAGCTTTGGACTAGCGGGAGGTGCAGATACGCAGTATTTT
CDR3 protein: CASSFGLAGGADTQYF

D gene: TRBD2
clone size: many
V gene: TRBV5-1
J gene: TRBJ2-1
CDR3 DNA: TGCGCCAGCAGCCTCTGGACTAGTGGCAATGAGCAGTTCTTC
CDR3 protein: CASSLWTSGNEQFF

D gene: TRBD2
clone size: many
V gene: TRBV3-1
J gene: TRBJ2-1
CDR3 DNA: TGTGCCAGCAGCCAAGACGGGAGGGATTACAATGAGCAGTTCTTC
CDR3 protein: CASSQDGRDYNEQFF

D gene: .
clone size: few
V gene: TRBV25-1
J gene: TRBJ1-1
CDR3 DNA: TGTGCCAGCAGTCACTACGCCAGCACTGAAGCTTTCTTT
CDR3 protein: CASSHYASTEAFF

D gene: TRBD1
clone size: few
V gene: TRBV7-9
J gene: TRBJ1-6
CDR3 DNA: TGTGCCAGCCGCTCCGGGACAGGGGTTGAAAATTCACCCCTCCACTTT
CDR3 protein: CASRSGTGVENSPLHF

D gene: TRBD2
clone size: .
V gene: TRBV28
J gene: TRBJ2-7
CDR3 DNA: TGTGCCAGCATTTTGAGCGGGAATGAGCAGTACTTC
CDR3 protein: CASILSGNEQYF

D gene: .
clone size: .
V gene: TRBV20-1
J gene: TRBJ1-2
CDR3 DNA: TGCAGTGCTAGAGATGCGGATTTCAATGGCTACACCTTC
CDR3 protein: CSARDADFNGYTF

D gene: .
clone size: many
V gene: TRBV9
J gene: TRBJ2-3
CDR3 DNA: TGTGCCAGCAGCGTAGGAGGGAGCGGCACAGATACGCAGTATTTT
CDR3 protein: CASSVGGSGTDTQYF

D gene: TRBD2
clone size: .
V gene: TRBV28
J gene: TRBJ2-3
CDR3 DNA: TGTGCCAGCAGTACACGGACTAGCGGCACAGATACGCAGTATTTT
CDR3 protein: CASSTRTSGTDTQYF

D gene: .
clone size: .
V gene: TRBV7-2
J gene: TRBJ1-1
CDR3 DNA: TGTGCCAGCAGCCGGCATGGGGGCTTCGGGCTGAACACTGAAGCTTTCTTT
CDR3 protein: CASSRHGGFGLNTEAFF